This TCR beta chain was identified during a study of T cells in Graves' hyperthyroidism and ophthalmopathy. The overall study: At initial diagnosis, before any treatment had begun, peripheral blood was obtained.

This clonotype has ten or more counts. Trimming left V 8 bases short and J 5 bases short, with 23 bases between. Germline CDR1 and CDR2: SQVTM and ANQGSEA. CDR3 length equals 15 residues. RNA transcripts yielded amplified TCR beta CDR3 regions. The TCR CDR3 was amplified in a first-round RT-PCR using the HTBI primer set. TCRdb called the multiplex PCR reads again in MiXCR, with one record for every CDR3 protein. The table has a few hundred thousand distinct CDR3 sequences, approximately 13% seen once; the top ten hold almost 6%. The sequenced sample was blood. The sequence was collected from a woman in her 30s with Graves' hyperthyroidism that later progressed to Graves' ophthalmopathy. The chain combines TRBV29-1 with TRBJ2-3, with D perhaps matching TRBD1 or TRBD2 (5 bases each). For the CDR3, the DNA is TGCAGCTGTGGATTGGCAGGGAGATTTGGAGATACGCAGTATTTT. The encoded protein is CSCGLAGRFGDTQYF.